This T cell receptor (beta chain) was obtained from a study of cytomegalovirus exposure and HLA in healthy donors. 60 Vbeta and 13 Jbeta primers were used in PCR. The data were produced by immunoSEQ multiplex PCR, yet TCRdb's version contains in-frame clones alone and is incomplete. The sample carries over 50,000 clones, about four fifths recorded once. The germline V gene has CDR1 MDHEN and CDR2 SYDVKM. V was pared by 6 bases and J by 2 bases, with 10 bases between. CDR3 size: 13 residues. The chain is built from TRBV28 and TRBJ1-2; D uncertain. This TCR was recovered from a man aged 40-49 years in good health and CMV-seronegative. Sequencing was done on a sample of PBMCs. DNA of the CDR3: TGTGCCAGCAGCTTGTTCGTCAACTATGGCTACACCTTC. Residues: CASSLFVNYGYTF.